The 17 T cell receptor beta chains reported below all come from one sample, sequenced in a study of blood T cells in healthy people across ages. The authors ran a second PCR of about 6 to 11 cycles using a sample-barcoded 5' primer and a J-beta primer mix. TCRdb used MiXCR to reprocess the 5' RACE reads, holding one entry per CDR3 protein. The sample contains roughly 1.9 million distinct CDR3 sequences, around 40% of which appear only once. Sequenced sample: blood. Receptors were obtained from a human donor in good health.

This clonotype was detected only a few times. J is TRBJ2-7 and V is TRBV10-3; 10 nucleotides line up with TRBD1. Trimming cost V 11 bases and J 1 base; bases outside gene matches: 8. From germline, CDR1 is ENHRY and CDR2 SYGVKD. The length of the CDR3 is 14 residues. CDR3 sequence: CAATPGQGSYEQYF. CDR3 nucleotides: TGTGCCGCTACCCCGGGACAGGGGTCCTACGAGCAGTACTTC.

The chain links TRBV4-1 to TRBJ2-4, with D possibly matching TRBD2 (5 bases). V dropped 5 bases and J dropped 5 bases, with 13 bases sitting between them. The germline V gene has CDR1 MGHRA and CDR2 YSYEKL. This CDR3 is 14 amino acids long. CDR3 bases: TGCGCCAGCAGCGCTGCTCTGGGAGAAAACATTCAGTACTTC. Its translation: CASSAALGENIQYF.

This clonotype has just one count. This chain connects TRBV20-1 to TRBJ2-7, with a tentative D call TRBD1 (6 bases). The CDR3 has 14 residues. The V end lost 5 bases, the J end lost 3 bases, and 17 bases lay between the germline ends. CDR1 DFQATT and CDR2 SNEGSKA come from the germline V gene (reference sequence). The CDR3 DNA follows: TGCAGTGCTGGACGGCCAGGGGTCCGCTACGAGCAGTACTTC. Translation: CSAGRPGVRYEQYF.

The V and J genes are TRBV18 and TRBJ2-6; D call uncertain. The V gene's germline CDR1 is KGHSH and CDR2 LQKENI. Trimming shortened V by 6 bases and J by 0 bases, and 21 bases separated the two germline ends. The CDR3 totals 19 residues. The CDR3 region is CASSRLTGFRTSGANVLTF. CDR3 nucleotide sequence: TGTGCCAGCTCCCGCCTGACCGGGTTCAGGACCTCTGGGGCCAACGTCCTGACTTTC.

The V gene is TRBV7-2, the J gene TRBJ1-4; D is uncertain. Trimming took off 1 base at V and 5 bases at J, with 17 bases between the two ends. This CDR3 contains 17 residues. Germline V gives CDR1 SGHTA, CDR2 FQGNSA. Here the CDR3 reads CASSLVHWEEENEKLFF. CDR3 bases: TGTGCCAGCAGCTTAGTACACTGGGAAGAGGAGAATGAAAAACTGTTTTTT.

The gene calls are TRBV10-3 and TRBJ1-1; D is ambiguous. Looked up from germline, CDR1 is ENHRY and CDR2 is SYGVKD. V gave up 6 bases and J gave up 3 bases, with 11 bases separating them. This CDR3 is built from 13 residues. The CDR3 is CAISRTGDTEAFF. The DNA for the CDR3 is TGTGCCATCAGCAGAACCGGGGACACTGAAGCTTTCTTT.

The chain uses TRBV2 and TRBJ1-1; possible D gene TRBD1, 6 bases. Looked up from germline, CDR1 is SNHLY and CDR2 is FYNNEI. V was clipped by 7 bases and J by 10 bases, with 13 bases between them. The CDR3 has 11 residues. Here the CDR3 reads CASMGGGGAFF. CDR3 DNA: TGTGCCAGCATGGGAGGGGGAGGAGCTTTCTTT.

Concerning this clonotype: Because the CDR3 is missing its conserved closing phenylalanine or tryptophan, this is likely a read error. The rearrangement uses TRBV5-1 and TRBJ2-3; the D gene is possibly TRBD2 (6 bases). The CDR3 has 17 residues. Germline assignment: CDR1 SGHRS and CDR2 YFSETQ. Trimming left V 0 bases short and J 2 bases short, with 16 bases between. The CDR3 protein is CASSLDRLAGNTDTQYS. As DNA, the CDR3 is TGCGCCAGCAGCTTGGATCGTCTGGCGGGGAACACAGATACGCAGTATTCT.

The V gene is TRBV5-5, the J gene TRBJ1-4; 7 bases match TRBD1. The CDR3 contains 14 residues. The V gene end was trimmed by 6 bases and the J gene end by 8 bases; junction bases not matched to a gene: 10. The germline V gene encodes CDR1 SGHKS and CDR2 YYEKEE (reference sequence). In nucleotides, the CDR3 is TGTGCCAGCAACACCGGGACAGCGTGGGAAAAACTGTTTTTT. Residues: CASNTGTAWEKLFF.

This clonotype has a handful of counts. CDR3 loop: CASSSDFRSYEQYF. The CDR3 region has the DNA TGCGCCAGCAGTTCTGACTTCCGCTCCTACGAGCAGTACTTC. The rearrangement joins TRBV5-1 to TRBJ2-7; D not resolved. Between the trimmed V and J ends, which lost 5 bases and 0 bases, there was a span of 12 bases. There are 14 residues in the CDR3. Per germline, CDR1 SGHRS and CDR2 YFSETQ.

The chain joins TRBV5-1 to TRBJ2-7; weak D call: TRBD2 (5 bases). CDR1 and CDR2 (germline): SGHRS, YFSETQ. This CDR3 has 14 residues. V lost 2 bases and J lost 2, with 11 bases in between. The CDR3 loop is CASSLLEPPYEQYF. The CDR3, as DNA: TGCGCCAGCAGCTTACTAGAACCACCCTACGAGCAGTACTTC.

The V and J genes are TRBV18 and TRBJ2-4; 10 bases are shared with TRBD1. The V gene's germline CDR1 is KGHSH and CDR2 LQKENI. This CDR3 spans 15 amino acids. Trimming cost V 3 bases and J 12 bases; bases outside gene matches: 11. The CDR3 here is CASSPRTGGKETQYF. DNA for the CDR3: TGTGCCAGCTCACCGCGGACAGGGGGAAAAGAGACTCAGTACTTC.

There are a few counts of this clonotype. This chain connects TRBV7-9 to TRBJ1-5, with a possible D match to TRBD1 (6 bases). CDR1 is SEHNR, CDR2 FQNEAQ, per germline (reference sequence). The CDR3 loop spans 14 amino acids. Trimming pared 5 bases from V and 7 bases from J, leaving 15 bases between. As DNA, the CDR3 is TGTGCCAGCAGCCCTCAGGGGAGTCGGCAGCCCCAGCATTTT. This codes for CASSPQGSRQPQHF.

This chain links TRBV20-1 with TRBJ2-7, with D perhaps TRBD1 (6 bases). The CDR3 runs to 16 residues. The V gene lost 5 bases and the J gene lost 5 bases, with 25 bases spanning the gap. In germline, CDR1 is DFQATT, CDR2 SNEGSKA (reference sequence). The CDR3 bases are TGCAGTGCTCATGACGGCGGGCAGGGGTATAGGAACGAGCAGTACTTC. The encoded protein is CSAHDGGQGYRNEQYF.

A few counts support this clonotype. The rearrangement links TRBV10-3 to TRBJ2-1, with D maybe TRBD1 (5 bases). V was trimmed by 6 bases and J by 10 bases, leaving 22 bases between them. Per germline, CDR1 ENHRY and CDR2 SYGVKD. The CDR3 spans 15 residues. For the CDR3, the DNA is TGTGCCATCAGCCGGTCTTTGACAGAGGCCTACGAGCAGTTCTTC. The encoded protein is CAISRSLTEAYEQFF.

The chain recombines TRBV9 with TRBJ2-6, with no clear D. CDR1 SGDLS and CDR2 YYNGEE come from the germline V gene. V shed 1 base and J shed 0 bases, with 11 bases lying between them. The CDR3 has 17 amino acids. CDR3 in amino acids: CASSVFGQSSGANVLTF. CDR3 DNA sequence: TGTGCCAGCAGCGTATTTGGGCAGAGCTCTGGGGCCAACGTCCTGACTTTC.

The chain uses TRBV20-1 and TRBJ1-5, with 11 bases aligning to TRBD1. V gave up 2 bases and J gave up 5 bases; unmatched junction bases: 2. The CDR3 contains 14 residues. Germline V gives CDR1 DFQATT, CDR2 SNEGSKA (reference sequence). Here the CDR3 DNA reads TGCAGTGCTAGAACGGGACAGGGGGATCAGCCCCAGCATTTT. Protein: CSARTGQGDQPQHF.